This T cell receptor beta chain was observed in a study of cytomegalovirus exposure and HLA in healthy donors. Study conclusions and caveats: Researchers left out some V segments, among them TRBV6-2 and TRBV6-3, as indistinguishable.

Remarks on this clone: Its antigen is not identified.

The PCR used 60 Vbeta and 13 Jbeta primers. Profiling relied on immunoSEQ multiplex PCR, and the TCRdb table lists in-frame clones only, not all of them. The repertoire includes under 200,000 clones, roughly 78% of them detected once, and 1% sits in the top ten. Germline CDR1 is SNHLY and CDR2 is FYNNEI. CDR3 length: 15 amino acids. V trimming: 1 base; J trimming: 4 bases; junction bases outside the gene matches: 2. This clonotype was sampled from a woman between 45 and 65 years old in good health and CMV-seropositive. The chain uses TRBV2 and TRBJ2-5; 11 bases align to TRBD1. Sequenced sample: PBMCs. CDR3 sequence: CASSEGTGGTETQYF. CDR3 DNA: TGTGCCAGCAGTGAAGGGACAGGGGGCACAGAGACCCAGTACTTC.